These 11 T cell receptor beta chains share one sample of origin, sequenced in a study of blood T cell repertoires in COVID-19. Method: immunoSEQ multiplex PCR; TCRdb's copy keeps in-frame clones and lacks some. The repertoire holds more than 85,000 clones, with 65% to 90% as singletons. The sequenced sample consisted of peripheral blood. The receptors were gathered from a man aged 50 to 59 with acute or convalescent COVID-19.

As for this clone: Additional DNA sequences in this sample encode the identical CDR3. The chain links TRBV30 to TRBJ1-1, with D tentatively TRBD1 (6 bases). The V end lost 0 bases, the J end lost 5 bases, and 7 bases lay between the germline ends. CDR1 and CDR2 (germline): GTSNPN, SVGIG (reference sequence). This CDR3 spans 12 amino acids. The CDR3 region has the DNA TGTGCCTGGAGTGTAAGGGGGACTGAAGCTTTCTTT. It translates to CAWSVRGTEAFF.

CDR3 coding DNA: TGTGCCAGCAGTCCCCGGGACACTACTAATGAAAAACTGTTTTTT. It codes for CASSPRDTTNEKLFF. The chain couples TRBV2 to TRBJ1-4, with D possibly matching TRBD1 (6 bases). Germline-derived CDR1 and CDR2 are SNHLY and FYNNEI. This CDR3 has 15 residues. The V and J ends lost 5 bases and 2 bases respectively, with 12 bases between them. The full variable domain, its missing parts supplied by reference TRBV2 and TRBJ1-4, is EPEVTQTPSHQVTQMGQEVILRCVPISNHLYFYWYRQILGQKVEFLVSFYNNEISEKSEIFDDQFSVERPDGSNFTLKIRSTKLEDSAMYFCASSPRDTTNEKLFFGSGTQLSVL.

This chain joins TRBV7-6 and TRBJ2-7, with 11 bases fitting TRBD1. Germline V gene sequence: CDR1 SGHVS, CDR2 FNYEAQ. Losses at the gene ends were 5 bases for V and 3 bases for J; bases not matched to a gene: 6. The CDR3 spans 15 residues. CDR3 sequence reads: CASSPGTGGGYEQYF. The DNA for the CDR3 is TGTGCCAGCAGCCCGGGGACAGGGGGAGGCTACGAGCAGTACTTC.

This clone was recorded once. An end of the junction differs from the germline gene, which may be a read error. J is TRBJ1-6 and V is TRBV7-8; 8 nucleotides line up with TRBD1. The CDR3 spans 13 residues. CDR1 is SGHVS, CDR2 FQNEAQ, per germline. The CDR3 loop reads CTSSTGGNSPLHF. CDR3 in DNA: TGTACCAGCAGTACAGGGGGAAATTCACCCCTCCACTTT.

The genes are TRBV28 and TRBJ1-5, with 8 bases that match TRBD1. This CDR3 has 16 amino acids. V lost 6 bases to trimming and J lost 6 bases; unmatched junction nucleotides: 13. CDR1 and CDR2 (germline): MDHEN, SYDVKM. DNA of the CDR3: TGTGCCAGCAGCTTCGGACAGGGAGGGTTCGGTCAGCCCCAGCATTTT. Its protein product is CASSFGQGGFGQPQHF.

CDR3 sequence reads: CSVLQGYEQYF. In nucleotides, the CDR3 is TGCAGCGTCCTACAGGGCTACGAGCAGTACTTC. This chain links TRBV29-1 with TRBJ2-7, with D possibly matching TRBD1 (6 bases). CDR1 SQVTM and CDR2 ANQGSEA come from the germline V gene. V was pared by 6 bases and J by 3 bases, with 9 bases between. The CDR3 loop spans 11 amino acids.

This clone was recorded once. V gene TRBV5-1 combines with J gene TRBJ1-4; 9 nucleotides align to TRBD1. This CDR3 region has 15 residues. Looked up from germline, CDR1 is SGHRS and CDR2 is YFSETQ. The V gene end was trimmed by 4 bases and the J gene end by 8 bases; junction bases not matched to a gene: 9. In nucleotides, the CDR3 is TGCGCCAGCAGCCAACACCGGGACAGGGAAGAAAAACTGTTTTTT. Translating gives CASSQHRDREEKLFF.

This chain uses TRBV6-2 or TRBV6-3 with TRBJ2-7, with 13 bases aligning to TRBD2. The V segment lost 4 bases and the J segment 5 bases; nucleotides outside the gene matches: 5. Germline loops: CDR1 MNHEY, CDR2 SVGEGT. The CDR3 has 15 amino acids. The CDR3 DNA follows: TGTGCCAGCAGTTTCAGGACTAGCGGGAGAAACGAGCAGTACTTC. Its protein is CASSFRTSGRNEQYF.

DNA of the CDR3: TGTGCCAGCGCGGGGCACGGCACTGAAGCTTTCTTT. Translating it yields CASAGHGTEAFF. The chain recombines TRBV24-1 with TRBJ1-1; tentative D call: TRBD1 (5 bases). Germline V gene data show CDR1 as KGHDR and CDR2 as SFDVKD. The CDR3 has 12 amino acids. V was shortened by 11 bases and J by 4 bases, with 13 bases between the two germline ends.

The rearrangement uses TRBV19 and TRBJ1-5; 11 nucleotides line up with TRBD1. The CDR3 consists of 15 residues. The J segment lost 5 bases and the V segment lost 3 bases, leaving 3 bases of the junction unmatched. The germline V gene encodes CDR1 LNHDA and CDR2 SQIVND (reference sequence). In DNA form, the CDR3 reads TGTGCCAGTAGTATTGGGACAGGGGGGTATCAGCCCCAGCATTTT. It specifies CASSIGTGGYQPQHF.

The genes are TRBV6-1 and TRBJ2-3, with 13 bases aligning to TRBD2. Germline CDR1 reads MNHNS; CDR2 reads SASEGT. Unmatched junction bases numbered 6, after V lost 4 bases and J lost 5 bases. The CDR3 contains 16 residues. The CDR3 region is CASSVLGLAGVDTQYF. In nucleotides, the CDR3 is TGTGCCAGCAGTGTTCTCGGACTAGCGGGGGTAGATACGCAGTATTTT.